These T cell receptor beta chains were read from a single sample in a study of blood T cell repertoires in COVID-19. Profiled with immunoSEQ multiplex PCR; TCRdb holds only in-frame clones, not every one. The sample carries 80,000 to 100,000 clones, about 91% recorded once. Material for sequencing was peripheral blood. These receptors came from a human donor with active COVID-19. The donor label of this sample is uncertain. CDR3s include the opening cysteine and the closing phenylalanine or tryptophan. The D gene is left open where the match is weak. Size values are once, few and many counts, or a class for expanded clones, and some rows have none.

NA	TRBJ2-7	TRBV15	NA	14	CATSRALQGYEQYF	TGTGCCACCAGCAGAGCCCTCCAGGGTTACGAGCAGTACTTC
NA	TRBJ1-1	TRBV6-1	NA	14	CASSFTRDDTEAFF	TGTGCCAGCAGTTTCACGCGGGACGACACTGAAGCTTTCTTT
few	TRBJ2-5	TRBV28	NA	14	CASSFQGVRGTQYF	TGTGCCAGCAGTTTTCAAGGGGTCCGAGGGACCCAGTACTTC
NA	TRBJ2-3	TRBV11-3	TRBD1	18	CASSLGPWDSISTDTQYF	TGTGCCAGCAGCTTAGGGCCATGGGACAGCATTAGCACAGATACGCAGTATTTT
NA	TRBJ1-4	TRBV5-1	NA	14	CASSLVGAGEKLFF	TGCGCCAGCAGCTTGGTGGGGGCAGGGGAAAAACTGTTTTTT
NA	TRBJ2-6	TRBV7-9	NA	13	CASSSSGANVLTF	TGTGCCAGCAGCTCTTCTGGGGCCAACGTCCTGACTTTC
NA	TRBJ1-6	TRBV2	NA	17	CAIPTGGDGSYNSPLHF	TGTGCCATCCCGACGGGTGGAGATGGGTCCTATAATTCACCCCTCCACTTT
NA	TRBJ1-4	TRBV4-3	NA	15	CASSQDRRANEKLFF	TGCGCCAGCAGCCAAGATCGCCGGGCTAATGAAAAACTGTTTTTT
NA	TRBJ2-7	TRBV10-2	NA	13	CASSGSGSPPQYF	TGCGCCAGCAGTGGCTCAGGTTCCCCCCCGCAGTACTTC
NA	TRBJ2-1	TRBV7-9	TRBD1	15	CASSFGTGDVNEQFF	TGTGCCAGCAGCTTCGGGACAGGGGACGTAAATGAGCAGTTCTTC
NA	TRBJ2-3	TRBV3-1/TRBV3-2	TRBD2	20	CASSHPSGTSGVTSTDTQYF	TGTGCCAGCAGCCATCCCTCCGGGACTAGCGGGGTTACTAGCACAGATACGCAGTATTTT
NA	TRBJ2-2	TRBV7-9	TRBD1	18	CASRPLGRGRQLDGELFF	TGTGCCAGCAGACCCCTCGGCAGGGGGCGACAGTTGGACGGGGAGCTGTTTTTT
NA	TRBJ2-2	TRBV29-1	NA	13	CSASPQGTGELFF	TGCAGCGCTAGTCCCCAGGGGACCGGGGAGCTGTTTTTT